One and the same sample provided the 25 T cell receptor beta chains below, sequenced in a study of blood T cell repertoires in COVID-19 (dated by TCRdb to the early 2020s). Receptors were amplified or captured by the immunoSEQ multiplex PCR assay. TCRdb stores this immuneACCESS table with in-frame sequences only. Part of the clones is absent; in the studies checked, under half of the shortfall reflects unresolved V genes, and no reason is known for the rest. The sample table records under 550,000 clones; 85% to 90% of these occur just once. Clones ranked in the top ten supply 0.8% to 0.9% of the sample. Sequenced: peripheral blood. The source is a man aged 18-30 years with COVID-19, enrolled during active disease.

V gene TRBV29-1 combines with J gene TRBJ1-1, with D uncertain. Germline loops: CDR1 SQVTM, CDR2 ANQGSEA. Trimming cost V 4 bases and J 0 bases, with 18 bases left between them. The CDR3 loop spans 16 amino acids. CDR3 region: CSVAAGSYRMNTEAFF. CDR3 nucleotide sequence: TGCAGCGTTGCGGCAGGATCCTATAGGATGAACACTGAAGCTTTCTTT.

The rearrangement joins TRBV27 to TRBJ2-5; no firm D call. Germline CDR1 and CDR2: MNHEY and SMNVEV (reference sequence). There are 14 residues in the CDR3. Deletions cut 1 base from V and 2 bases from J, with 8 bases between. CDR3 nucleotides: TGTGCCAGCAGTTTATTGGCAGATCAAGAGACCCAGTACTTC. This gives the protein CASSLLADQETQYF.

The chain couples TRBV11-1 to TRBJ2-1; 7 bases line up with TRBD2. The CDR3 runs 14 residues. The germline CDR1 and CDR2 sequences are SGHAT and FQDESV (reference sequence). The V and J ends lost 5 bases and 10 bases, in that order; junction bases with no gene match: 11. CDR3 sequence reads: CASSAAGSYEEQFF. CDR3 nucleotides: TGTGCCAGCAGCGCAGCGGGAAGCTATGAGGAGCAGTTCTTC.

This clone was found a few times. This chain uses TRBV18 with TRBJ2-1; 12 positions agree with TRBD1. Per the germline V gene, CDR1 is KGHSH and CDR2 is LQKENI. This CDR3 has 15 residues. Losses at the gene ends were 6 bases for V and 9 bases for J; bases not matched to a gene: 9. CDR3: CASSSGQGAETEQFF. In nucleotides, the CDR3 is TGTGCCAGCTCGTCGGGACAGGGGGCAGAGACTGAGCAGTTCTTC.

The V and J genes are TRBV27 and TRBJ1-2; 7 nucleotides align to TRBD1. The CDR3 is 15 residues long. The trim removed 5 bases at V and 5 bases at J, leaving 11 bases unmatched. Looked up from germline, CDR1 is MNHEY and CDR2 is SMNVEV (reference sequence). CDR3 amino acids: CASSPGAGGLYGYTF. In DNA, the CDR3 is TGTGCCAGCAGTCCAGGGGCAGGGGGTTTGTATGGCTACACCTTC.

DNA of the CDR3: TGTGCCAGCAGTTTAGAAGCGGGGGGCATTGATGAGCAGTTCTTC. Translation gives CASSLEAGGIDEQFF. The chain employs TRBV27 and TRBJ2-1, with 9 bases identical to TRBD2. The V gene end was trimmed by 2 bases and the J gene end by 8 bases; junction bases not matched to a gene: 7. Germline V CDR1 and CDR2: MNHEY, SMNVEV (reference sequence). The CDR3 runs to 15 residues.

The J gene is TRBJ1-1, the V gene TRBV28, with 9 positions matching TRBD1. From germline, CDR1 is MDHEN and CDR2 SYDVKM. This CDR3 has 15 amino acids. V lost 5 bases and J lost 6; bases outside the gene matches: 10. The CDR3 coding sequence is TGTGCCAGCAGTAACCCGGGACAGGGCCCCCCTGAAGCTTTCTTT. Protein product: CASSNPGQGPPEAFF.

The chain uses TRBV4-1 and TRBJ2-7, with TRBD2 as a possible D gene (5 bases). The CDR3 runs 16 residues. Germline CDR1 MGHRA, CDR2 YSYEKL. V was trimmed by 4 bases and J by 0 bases, leaving 16 bases between them. In nucleotides, the CDR3 is TGCGCCAGCAGCCGACGTGGCGGGCCAAACTCCTACGAGCAGTACTTC. It specifies CASSRRGGPNSYEQYF.

The chain has TRBV9 and TRBJ2-1; TRBD2 is a possible D gene (6 bases). CDR3 length equals 16 residues. Per the germline V gene, CDR1 is SGDLS and CDR2 is YYNGEE. V shed 0 bases and J shed 9 bases, with 19 bases lying between them. The CDR3 reads CASSVGRPGGESEQFF. In DNA, the CDR3 is TGTGCCAGCAGCGTAGGCAGACCCGGGGGAGAGAGTGAGCAGTTCTTC.

J is TRBJ1-2 and V is TRBV4-2; 12 bases are shared with TRBD1. CDR1 is LGHNA and CDR2 is YNFKEQ in the germline V gene. The CDR3 has 17 amino acids. The V and J ends lost 0 bases and 8 bases, in that order; junction bases with no gene match: 10. This CDR3 reads CASSQDVRDRGLEGYTF. The CDR3 DNA is TGTGCCAGCAGCCAAGATGTCCGGGACAGGGGGCTAGAGGGCTACACCTTC.

The chain carries TRBV20-1 and TRBJ1-2; D is unresolved. The V gene lost 7 bases and the J gene lost 2 bases, with 8 bases spanning the gap. CDR3 length: 11 amino acids. Germline assignment: CDR1 DFQATT and CDR2 SNEGSKA (reference sequence). The CDR3 DNA reads TGCAGTGGAGTCTCGAACTATGGCTACACCTTC. Translation: CSGVSNYGYTF.

The V and J genes are TRBV7-2 and TRBJ2-5; the D gene is possibly TRBD1 (6 bases). The CDR3 length is 15 residues. Germline CDR1 reads SGHTA; CDR2 reads FQGNSA. V was pared by 1 base and J by 5 bases, with 14 bases between. The CDR3 region is CASSLGGPVEETQYF. Written as DNA, the CDR3 is TGTGCCAGCAGCTTAGGGGGGCCTGTTGAGGAGACCCAGTACTTC.

The V call is TRBV6-1, the J call TRBJ1-5, with a possible D match to TRBD1 (6 bases). Germline V CDR1 and CDR2: MNHNS, SASEGT. This CDR3 has 16 amino acids. The V and J ends lost 3 bases and 0 bases respectively, with 12 bases between them. The CDR3 coding sequence is TGTGCCAGCAGTGATGGACAGCCGTATAGCAATCAGCCCCAGCATTTT. It translates to CASSDGQPYSNQPQHF.

V and J are TRBV6-5 and TRBJ2-5; 7 nucleotides match TRBD1. With 6 bases clipped from V and 3 bases from J, the junction kept 7 bases outside the gene matches. The CDR3 spans 14 residues. The germline V gene has CDR1 MNHEY and CDR2 SVGAGI. CDR3 protein: CASRRTGLEETQYF. CDR3 nucleotides: TGTGCCAGCAGACGGACAGGCCTCGAAGAGACCCAGTACTTC.

This chain connects TRBV2 to TRBJ2-3; D is possibly TRBD2 (6 bases). V lost 6 bases and J 2 bases, leaving 15 bases between the germline ends. Germline V lookup: CDR1 SNHLY, CDR2 FYNNEI. The length of the CDR3 is 15 residues. For the CDR3, the DNA is TGTGCCAGCAGCACGGGACTTATGAACACAGATACGCAGTATTTT. Its protein is CASSTGLMNTDTQYF.

J is TRBJ2-1 and V is TRBV7-6, with 11 bases fitting TRBD2. The CDR3 is made up of 18 amino acids. The ends lost 1 base at V and 7 bases at J; junction bases unmatched: 12. CDR1 is SGHVS, CDR2 FNYEAQ, per germline. The CDR3 loop reads CASSLVSTSGRDGNEQFF. In DNA, the CDR3 is TGTGCCAGCAGCTTAGTTAGTACTAGCGGGAGAGATGGGAATGAGCAGTTCTTC.

This clone was counted a few times. The rearrangement joins TRBV6-6 to TRBJ2-1; the D gene is possibly TRBD1 (6 bases). The germline V and J ends were trimmed by 7 bases and 2 bases, with 9 bases remaining between them. Germline V gene sequence: CDR1 MNHNY, CDR2 SVGAGI (reference sequence). This CDR3 is built from 13 residues. The CDR3 loop reads CASTKGAYNEQFF. CDR3 DNA sequence: TGTGCCAGCACAAAGGGGGCCTACAATGAGCAGTTCTTC.

In its sample, this clone was seen a few times. CDR3 nucleotide sequence: TGCGCCAGCAGATATGGGGGCTCGGATGAGCAGTTCTTC. Amino acid sequence: CASRYGGSDEQFF. This chain uses TRBV10-2 with TRBJ2-1; the D gene is possibly TRBD1 (6 bases). This CDR3 has 13 amino acids. V was trimmed by 6 bases and J by 8 bases, leaving 14 bases between them. CDR1 and CDR2 from the germline V gene are WSHSY and SAAADI.

This clone was seen a handful of times. The same CDR3 can be traced to other DNA sequences in this sample. The V gene is TRBV7-9, the J gene TRBJ2-7, with a tentative D call TRBD2 (6 bases). Germline V gives CDR1 SEHNR, CDR2 FQNEAQ (reference sequence). CDR3 length equals 14 residues. V gave up 5 bases and J gave up 1 base, with 12 bases separating them. The CDR3, as DNA: TGTGCCAGCAGCCCGGGACTGGGGTCCTACGAGCAGTACTTC. Translated, it gives CASSPGLGSYEQYF.

The J gene is TRBJ2-1, the V gene TRBV5-4, with D unresolved. Trimming took 4 bases from V and 5 from J, leaving 16 bases between them. Germline V gene lookup returns CDR1 SGHNT and CDR2 YYREEE (reference sequence). This CDR3 contains 15 residues. CDR3 in amino acids: CASSPQAGLNNEQFF. The CDR3 nucleotides read TGTGCCAGCAGCCCCCAGGCAGGCTTAAACAATGAGCAGTTCTTC.

This chain links TRBV12-3 or TRBV12-4 with TRBJ1-1; a weak D match, TRBD1 (5 bases). V lost 1 base and J lost 8, with 11 bases in between. The CDR3 is 13 residues long. The CDR3 DNA is TGTGCCAGCAGTTTAGAAACAGGATTCGAAGCTTTCTTT. It translates to CASSLETGFEAFF.

This chain links TRBV5-1 with TRBJ2-7; 10 positions match TRBD2. J lost 4 bases, V lost 4 bases, and 11 bases had no gene match. The V gene's germline CDR1 is SGHRS and CDR2 YFSETQ. The CDR3 has 16 amino acids. CDR3 protein: CASSLSGGAGAYEQYF. The CDR3, as DNA: TGCGCCAGCAGCCTCAGCGGGGGGGCCGGGGCTTACGAGCAGTACTTC.

Notes on this clone: The same CDR3 can be traced to other DNA sequences in this sample. The genes are TRBV27 and TRBJ2-5; D perhaps matches TRBD2 (5 bases). With 3 bases removed from V and 1 base from J, the gap between germline ends came to 6 bases. The germline V gene has CDR1 MNHEY and CDR2 SMNVEV (reference sequence). The CDR3 has 13 amino acids. The CDR3 is CASSFRGQETQYF. Here the CDR3 DNA reads TGTGCCAGCAGTTTTCGGGGCCAAGAGACCCAGTACTTC.

The chain employs TRBV9 and TRBJ2-5; 10 bases align to TRBD2. The germline CDR1 and CDR2 sequences are SGDLS and YYNGEE. J was trimmed by 5 bases and V by 4 bases; bases with no gene match: 5. The CDR3 has 14 amino acids. The CDR3 reads CASSRGLASETQYF. In DNA form, the CDR3 reads TGTGCCAGCAGCCGGGGACTAGCGAGTGAGACCCAGTACTTC.

In this sample, this clone turned up once. V usage is TRBV11-2 and J usage is TRBJ2-7, with D perhaps matching TRBD2 (6 bases). V shed 5 bases and J shed 6 bases, with 17 bases lying between them. The V gene's germline CDR1 is SGHAT and CDR2 FQNNGV. CDR3 length equals 14 residues. CDR3 DNA: TGTGCCAGCAGCCCGACCGGGACTTCGGCCGAGCAGTACTTC. It specifies CASSPTGTSAEQYF.